Each of the 16 T cell receptor beta chains below was sequenced from the same sample in a study of beta chain features in type 1 diabetes. Whole-study results and caveats: When Type 1 diabetes patients were examined, their TCRB CDR3s proved moderately but significantly shorter in all four CD4+ subsets.

These receptors' antigens are unknown. The isolated RNA, all of it, was reverse transcribed, so expressed TCRB transcripts were what got sequenced. Sequenced by immunoSEQ multiplex PCR; TCRdb stores in-frame clones only, minus some. The table has around 690,000 clones, roughly 12% seen once. The sequencing sample was made of naive CD4+ T cells from blood. All receptors derive from a man younger than 45 with type 1 diabetes.

V gene TRBV29-1 combines with J gene TRBJ2-2; the D call may be TRBD1 or TRBD2 (6 bases each). The CDR3 runs 14 residues. V was cut by 7 bases and J by 2 bases, with 14 bases left in between. The germline CDR1 and CDR2 sequences are SQVTM and ANQGSEA. The CDR3 region is CSARGLENTGELFF. The CDR3 DNA reads TGCAGCGCTCGGGGGCTCGAAAACACCGGGGAGCTGTTTTTT.

In its sample, this clone was seen a few times. The DNA of the CDR3 is TGTGCCAGCTCATCTAGGGGACAGCAAGGCGGCTACACCTTC. It codes for CASSSRGQQGGYTF. The chain uses TRBV18 and TRBJ1-2, with 7 bases that match TRBD1. With V trimmed by 5 bases and J by 8 bases, 11 bases remained unmatched. CDR3 length: 14 amino acids. Germline V lookup: CDR1 KGHSH, CDR2 LQKENI.

This clone has just a few counts. CDR3 sequence reads: CASSLAQGPHRDGYTF. As DNA, the CDR3 is TGTGCCAGCAGCTTGGCACAAGGCCCTCATCGGGATGGCTACACCTTC. The chain uses TRBV5-4 and TRBJ1-2; D call uncertain. The germline V gene encodes CDR1 SGHNT and CDR2 YYREEE (reference sequence). Trimming stripped 0 bases from V and 6 bases from J, with 18 bases between. The CDR3 contains 16 residues.

The chain has TRBV29-1 and TRBJ1-4; D may be TRBD1 (5 bases). Between the trimmed V and J ends, which lost 3 bases and 10 bases, there was a span of 15 bases. Per the germline V gene, CDR1 is SQVTM and CDR2 is ANQGSEA. CDR3 length equals 13 residues. DNA for the CDR3: TGCAGCGTTGAGGTGCAGGGAAAAGGAAAACTGTTTTTT. It codes for CSVEVQGKGKLFF.

V usage is TRBV6-1 and J usage is TRBJ2-3; TRBD1 might be the D (5 bases). This CDR3 is built from 14 residues. Germline V CDR1 and CDR2: MNHNS, SASEGT. The V gene lost 6 bases and the J gene lost 1 base, with 11 bases spanning the gap. The CDR3 DNA sequence: TGTGCCAGCAGCCGCAGGGATGGCACAGATACGCAGTATTTT. Its protein is CASSRRDGTDTQYF.

A few counts support this clone. The chain joins TRBV4-3 to TRBJ2-5, with 9 bases identical to TRBD1. The germline CDR1 and CDR2 sequences are LGHNA and YSLEER. The junction had 7 bases not matched to a gene; V was cut back by 0 bases and J by 2 bases. CDR3 length: 17 residues. This CDR3 reads CASSQESTGGFQETQYF. DNA of the CDR3: TGCGCCAGCAGCCAAGAAAGCACAGGGGGCTTTCAAGAGACCCAGTACTTC.

The chain is built from TRBV30 and TRBJ2-3, with 8 bases identical to TRBD2. Germline V gives CDR1 GTSNPN, CDR2 SVGIG (reference sequence). J lost 11 bases, V lost 2 bases, and 9 bases had no gene match. The CDR3 covers 13 residues. DNA of the CDR3: TGTGCCTGGAGTTACCTCGGGAGGGGGAGGCAGTATTTT. Protein: CAWSYLGRGRQYF.

V gene TRBV25-1 combines with J gene TRBJ1-2, with unresolved D. The CDR3 consists of 14 residues. Germline V gene sequence: CDR1 MGHDK, CDR2 SYGVNS. Deletions cut 3 bases from V and 7 bases from J, with 15 bases between. DNA of the CDR3: TGTGCCAGCAGTGATTCGTACAGACCCTCTGGCTACACCTTC. This translates into CASSDSYRPSGYTF.

This clone showed up just a few times. The chain couples TRBV5-1 to TRBJ2-7; 8 bases agree with TRBD1. Germline V CDR1 and CDR2: SGHRS, YFSETQ. This CDR3 comprises 13 residues. V was clipped by 3 bases and J by 1 base; unmatched bases: 0. The CDR3 coding sequence is TGCGCCAGCAGCTGGACAGGGTCCTACGAGCAGTACTTC. This translates into CASSWTGSYEQYF. Variable domain in full (rest from reference TRBV5-1 and TRBJ2-7): KAGVTQTPRYLIKTRGQQVTLSCSPISGHRSVSWYQQTPGQGLQFLFEYFSETQRNKGNFPGRFSGRQFSNSRSEMNVSTLELGDSALYLCASSWTGSYEQYFGPGTRLTVT.

This clone was picked up a small number of times. The CDR3, as DNA: TGCGCCAGCAGCCCCCCGATGTCGGGGACAAGCTCTGGAAACACCATATATTTT. This translates into CASSPPMSGTSSGNTIYF. The chain has TRBV5-1 and TRBJ1-3; TRBD1 is a possible D gene (6 bases). CDR3 length: 18 amino acids. V was clipped by 4 bases and J by 0 bases, with 20 bases between them. From germline, CDR1 is SGHRS and CDR2 YFSETQ.

This clone appeared a few times. The chain uses TRBV29-1 and TRBJ1-1; weak D call: TRBD1 (5 bases). Trimming removed 0 bases at V and 11 bases at J, with 16 bases between. This CDR3 region has 13 residues. Germline V lookup: CDR1 SQVTM, CDR2 ANQGSEA. In nucleotides, the CDR3 is TGCAGCGTTGAAGATGTGGGGCTGGAAGGGGCTTTCTTT. Amino acids: CSVEDVGLEGAFF.

The chain recombines TRBV9 with TRBJ1-1; the match to TRBD1 covers 7 bases. The CDR3 covers 13 residues. V gave up 0 bases and J gave up 7 bases; unmatched junction bases: 3. Germline-derived CDR1 and CDR2 are SGDLS and YYNGEE. The CDR3 DNA sequence: TGTGCCAGCAGCGTAGACAGGGGTAGTGAAGCTTTCTTT. This gives the protein CASSVDRGSEAFF.

CDR3 DNA sequence: TGTGCCAGCAGCCAAGACCGAGGAGGGTCGGGCTATGGCTACACCTTC. Its protein product is CASSQDRGGSGYGYTF. V usage is TRBV14 and J usage is TRBJ1-2; no firm D call. The CDR3 has 16 residues. Germline CDR1 is SGHDN and CDR2 is FVKESK. V was trimmed by 0 bases and J by 4 bases, leaving 15 bases between them.

The CDR3 DNA reads TGTGCCAGCACAAACTACAATGAGCAGTTCTTC. Translating gives CASTNYNEQFF. The rearrangement uses TRBV2 and TRBJ2-1, with no clear D. Germline lookup yields CDR1 SNHLY and CDR2 FYNNEI. This CDR3 contains 11 residues. Trimming shortened V by 7 bases and J by 3 bases, and 4 bases separated the two germline ends.

The rearrangement links TRBV10-3 to TRBJ2-1; D may be TRBD1 (5 bases). This CDR3 region has 15 residues. From germline, CDR1 is ENHRY and CDR2 SYGVKD. V shed 4 bases and J shed 2 bases, with 12 bases lying between them. CDR3 nucleotide sequence: TGTGCCATCAGTGGCGAACAGGAGACCTACAATGAGCAGTTCTTC. Protein product: CAISGEQETYNEQFF.

The chain has TRBV14 and TRBJ1-2; D uncertain. Deletions cut 0 bases from V and 8 bases from J, with 13 bases between. This CDR3 comprises 14 residues. Germline CDR1 reads SGHDN; CDR2 reads FVKESK. CDR3 sequence: CASSQEIWSNGYTF. In DNA form, the CDR3 reads TGTGCCAGCAGCCAAGAAATTTGGAGTAACGGCTACACCTTC. The variable domain in full, with the rest retrieved from reference TRBV14 and TRBJ1-2, is EAGVTQFPSHSVIEKGQTVTLRCDPISGHDNLYWYRRVMGKEIKFLLHFVKESKQDESGMPNNRFLAERTGGTYSTLKVQPAELEDSGVYFCASSQEIWSNGYTFGSGTRLTVV.